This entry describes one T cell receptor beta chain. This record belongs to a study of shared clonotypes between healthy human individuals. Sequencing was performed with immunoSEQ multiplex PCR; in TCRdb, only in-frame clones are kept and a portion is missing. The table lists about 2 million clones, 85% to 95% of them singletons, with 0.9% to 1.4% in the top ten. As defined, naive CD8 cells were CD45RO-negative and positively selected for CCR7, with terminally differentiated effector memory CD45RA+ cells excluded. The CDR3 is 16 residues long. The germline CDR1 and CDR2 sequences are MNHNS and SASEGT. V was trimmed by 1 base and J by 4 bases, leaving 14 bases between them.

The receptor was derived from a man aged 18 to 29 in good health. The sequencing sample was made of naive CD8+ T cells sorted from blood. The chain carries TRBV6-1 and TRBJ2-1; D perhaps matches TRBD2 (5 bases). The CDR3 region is CASSEGRLALYNEQFF. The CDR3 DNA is TGTGCCAGCAGTGAAGGTAGGCTAGCACTGTACAATGAGCAGTTCTTC.